This T cell receptor (beta chain) is drawn from a study of response to subunit inactivated influenza vaccine. Looked up from germline, CDR1 is SGHTA and CDR2 is FQGNSA. V dropped 3 bases and J dropped 3 bases, with 12 bases sitting between them. The CDR3 totals 14 residues. A remark on this clonotype: Its antigen is unidentified.

Notes on the study in general: A suggestion made by the authors is that each seasonal influenza vaccination recruits few new T cells.

TCRdb redid the calling of the RT-PCR reads with MiXCR, one entry per CDR3 protein. The table includes roughly 630,000 distinct CDR3 sequences, around 13% detected once. Material: PBMCs from blood, obtained approximately 15 days before vaccination. This TCR derives from a man aged 50 or older who received an inactivated influenza vaccine. This rearrangement joins TRBV7-2 to TRBJ2-7; possible D gene TRBD1, 6 bases. The CDR3 loop is CASSFHPQGYEQYF. The CDR3 nucleotides are TGTGCCAGCAGCTTTCACCCACAGGGCTACGAGCAGTACTTC.